The T cell receptor (beta chain) described here comes from a study of identical twins. This clonotype has a handful of counts. The target antigen is unknown. Study observations and caveats: Compared with unrelated sharing, twin-shared out-of-frame alpha sequences had more low-probability sequences. The abundant beta clonotypes from cord blood had fewer insertions, and memory repertoires had none of this.

A universal primer site was created by template switching, with the cDNA bearing unique molecular identifiers. Each CDR3 protein is one row after TCRdb ran MiXCR on the 5' RACE reads. In the table there are 1.5 million or so distinct CDR3 sequences, roughly 35% of which are singletons. Germline CDR1 is MNHEY and CDR2 is SVGEGT. This CDR3 region has 13 residues. Trimming left V 2 bases short and J 8 bases short, with 7 bases between. V and J are TRBV6-2 or TRBV6-3 and TRBJ1-6; no reliable D call. The receptor comes from a newborn girl in good health. Source material: cord blood. CDR3 region: CASSYAVDSPLHF. The CDR3 nucleotides read TGTGCCAGCAGTTACGCCGTCGATTCACCCCTCCACTTT.